Included here is one T cell receptor (beta chain) sequence, with context. As yet, its antigen is unknown. The V and J ends lost 4 bases and 6 bases, in that order; junction bases with no gene match: 7. The CDR3 has 16 residues. The V gene's germline CDR1 is SGHAT and CDR2 FQNNGV. The data stem from a study of cytomegalovirus exposure and HLA in healthy donors. Whole-study findings and limits: The study designated fewer than 200 TCR beta chains cytomegalovirus-associated. Certain indistinguishable V segments, among them TRBV6-2 and TRBV6-3, were excluded. The classifier reportedly diagnosed cytomegalovirus status with high sensitivity and specificity. In vitro work confirmed that a few CMV-associated chains recognize CMV antigens.

A multiplex PCR was run with 60 Vbeta primers and 13 Jbeta primers. Clones were sequenced by immunoSEQ multiplex PCR, and TCRdb holds only the in-frame ones, with some missing. The table includes roughly 260,000 clones, roughly 86% detected once. The TCR originated in a woman between 35 and 50 years old in good health and CMV-seropositive. The chain uses TRBV11-2 and TRBJ2-7; 15 bases are a match to TRBD2. Sequencing was done on a sample of PBMCs. CDR3 region: CASSSPGTSGRTEQYF. The CDR3 DNA is TGTGCCAGCAGCTCCCCCGGGACTAGCGGGAGGACCGAGCAGTACTTC.